This T cell receptor (beta chain) comes out of a study of blood T cell repertoires in COVID-19. Trimming pared 0 bases from V and 1 base from J, leaving 10 bases between. CDR1 and CDR2 (germline): MGHRA, YSYEKL. This CDR3 has 16 residues. Generated by immunoSEQ multiplex PCR, the TCRdb table keeps only in-frame clones and is missing some. This sample has some 240,000 clones, with 85% found just once. Material: PBMCs or T cells enriched from blood (not recorded which). The chain has TRBV4-1 and TRBJ2-1; maybe TRBD2 (5 bases). The source of this sequence is a woman between 45 and 65 years old who had been exposed to COVID-19. This chain's CDR3 is CASSQEFAGSYNEQFF. The CDR3, as DNA: TGCGCCAGCAGCCAAGAATTCGCGGGTTCCTACAATGAGCAGTTCTTC.